This T cell receptor beta chain was retrieved from a study of T cell repertoires in cytomegalovirus infection (dated by TCRdb to the late 2010s). Some background on the complete study: Because public TCR beta signatures pointed to carriage of CMV infection together with the matching HLA type, the HLA type of each donor mattered for the analysis. Findings and caveats that apply to the study as a whole: In both this cohort and an independent cohort of several hundred donors, the cumulative frequency of public TCR beta family members distinguished carriers of CMV infection plus the relevant HLA type. The ex vivo response was dominated by HLA-C-restricted CMV-specific TCR beta clonotypes, which also provided the single most frequent clonotype in two of eight donors.

This clonotype has only a few counts. Its specific antigen is unknown. Per-nucleotide qualities are absent, and no much larger clonotype sits a single base away. Sequencing was performed on an Illumina HiSeq 1500. TCRdb redid the processing of the public reads, applying fastp at Q25 and MiXCR, and retained in-frame beta chains. Duplicate CDR3 protein sequences are folded into a single record with the most common DNA and genes. In this sample the table shows about 130,000 distinct CDR3 sequences, 7% to 9.5% of which occur a single time. Roughly 9.1% of the sample lies in the top ten. Sequences DFQATT (CDR1) and SNEGSKA (CDR2) are obtained from the germline V gene (reference sequence). The CDR3 numbers 14 residues from cysteine through phenylalanine. Only the CDR3 part of the read is kept: 42 bases, read in frame from the first base. Relative to germline, V is 4 bases shorter and J is 0 bases shorter, with 13 bases between their ends.

The sequenced material came from PBMCs. This sequence was found in a human donor in good health (CMV status not recorded). Some clones in this sample may be carry-over from other donors' samples. The rearranged segments are TRBV20-1 and TRBJ2-7; the D gene cannot be named for sure. DNA sequence: TGCAGTGCTAAGGTGGCTATCTCCTCCTACGAGCAGTACTTC. The resulting protein is CSAKVAISSYEQYF.